Each of the 5 T cell receptor beta chains below was sequenced from the same sample in a study of blood T cell repertoires in COVID-19. Using immunoSEQ multiplex PCR, the repertoire was profiled, and TCRdb retains in-frame clones only, with some absent. The data hold roughly 190,000 clones, with 75% to 90% observed a single time. The sequencing input was peripheral blood. The source is a man aged 25 to 40 with acute or convalescent COVID-19.

The chain recombines TRBV3-1 (or the pseudogene TRBV3-2) with TRBJ1-5, with D maybe TRBD1 (5 bases). CDR1 and CDR2 (germline): LGHDT, YNNKEL (reference sequence). The CDR3 length is 14 residues. Trimming took 4 bases from V and 4 from J, leaving 11 bases between them. The CDR3 protein is CASSLQGKNQPQHF. The CDR3 DNA reads TGTGCCAGCAGCCTTCAGGGAAAGAATCAGCCCCAGCATTTT.

The chain recombines TRBV15 with TRBJ1-4, with D maybe TRBD1 (5 bases). The CDR3 loop spans 12 amino acids. The V end was cut by 8 bases, the J end by 8 bases, with 12 bases between. Per the germline V gene, CDR1 is LNHNV and CDR2 is YYDKDF (reference sequence). In nucleotides, the CDR3 is TGTGCCACCTCCAGGGCGAAGGAAAAACTGTTTTTT. Translated: CATSRAKEKLFF.

The V and J genes are TRBV30 and TRBJ2-5; perhaps TRBD2 as D (7 bases). The CDR3 has 14 amino acids. The V end lost 5 bases, the J end lost 2 bases, and 15 bases lay between the germline ends. Germline CDR1 and CDR2: GTSNPN and SVGIG (reference sequence). CDR3 region: CAWLRGGHQETQYF. CDR3 sequence (DNA): TGTGCCTGGCTTAGGGGGGGACATCAAGAGACCCAGTACTTC.

The chain uses TRBV12-5 and TRBJ2-5; TRBD1 aligns across 7 bases. V shed 0 bases and J 2 bases; nucleotides not matched to a gene: 6. CDR3 length: 16 amino acids. Germline CDR1 is LGHNT and CDR2 is FRNRAP. CDR3 nucleotides: TGTGCTAGTGGTTTGGTACTAGGACAGGATCAAGAGACCCAGTACTTC. This gives the protein CASGLVLGQDQETQYF.

This chain uses TRBV27 with TRBJ1-6, with 7 bases matching TRBD1. The CDR3 runs to 15 residues. CDR1 is MNHEY and CDR2 is SMNVEV in the germline V gene (reference sequence). V trimming: 7 bases; J trimming: 0 bases; junction bases outside the gene matches: 3. CDR3 bases: TGTGCCAGCATGAACAGGGGCTCCTATAATTCACCCCTCCACTTT. Translated: CASMNRGSYNSPLHF.